The 30 T cell receptor beta chains given below trace back to one sample, sequenced in a study of post-analysis software for immune sequencing data. The TCR beta cDNA libraries contained unique molecular identifiers. TCRdb re-called the PCR reads with MiXCR, one entry per CDR3 protein. Among 150,000 to 200,000 distinct CDR3 sequences, about 34% were seen once, and the ten largest hold 28%. The source material was blood, sampled after autologous hematopoietic stem cell transplantation. These receptors originate from a girl under 18 with multiple sclerosis.

In this sample, this clonotype turned up many times. The genes are TRBV12-3 or TRBV12-4 and TRBJ2-1; 9 nucleotides match TRBD2. The CDR3 loop spans 16 amino acids. After removal of 5 bases from V and 6 bases from J, the junction contained 11 bases not matched to a gene. CDR3 sequence: CASSNRVRTSVNEQFF. CDR3 DNA sequence: TGTGCCAGCAGTAACAGGGTCAGGACTAGCGTCAATGAGCAGTTCTTC.

V and J are TRBV7-2 and TRBJ1-2; D is undetermined. The CDR3 extends over 12 amino acids. The germline CDR1 and CDR2 sequences are SGHTA and FQGNSA. V shed 1 base and J shed 4 bases, with 4 bases lying between them. CDR3 coding DNA: TGTGCCAGCAGCTTAGTGACCTATGGCTACACCTTC. Residues: CASSLVTYGYTF.

This clonotype was seen a handful of times. The chain uses TRBV6-2 or TRBV6-3 and TRBJ2-7; D is possibly TRBD1 (5 bases). The CDR3 is made up of 14 amino acids. V dropped 5 bases and J dropped 2 bases, with 13 bases sitting between them. Germline V lookup: CDR1 MNHEY, CDR2 SVGEGT. Written as DNA, the CDR3 is TGTGCCAGCAGTACGACAGTGACACCCTACGAGCAGTACTTC. Its protein product is CASSTTVTPYEQYF.

The rearrangement joins TRBV7-6 to TRBJ2-5; D may match TRBD1 or TRBD2 (6 bases each). Judging by the DNA end, TRBJ2-7 fits better; the J call may be wrong. The CDR3 runs 12 residues. Germline V gene lookup returns CDR1 SGHVS and CDR2 FNYEAQ. CDR3 region: CASSGGGGEQYF. The CDR3, as DNA: TGTGCCAGCAGCGGAGGGGGAGGCGAGCAGTACTTC.

This CDR3 is CASSSTGTGSNQPQHF. The CDR3 DNA sequence: TGTGCCAGCAGCTCAACCGGGACAGGGTCCAATCAGCCCCAGCATTTT. This chain connects TRBV12-3 or TRBV12-4 to TRBJ1-5, with 9 bases lining up with TRBD1. The CDR3 is 16 residues long. The J segment lost 3 bases and the V segment lost 6 bases, leaving 9 bases of the junction unmatched.

Concerning this clonotype itself: At one of its ends the junction is not consistent with the germline gene, which may arise from a read error. The chain carries TRBV12-3 or TRBV12-4 and TRBJ1-1, with 7 bases aligning to TRBD1. The CDR3 totals 17 residues. As DNA, the CDR3 is TGCGCCAGCAGCATGGGGCAGACAGGGATAGTGAACACTGAAGCTTTCTTT. The encoded protein is CASSMGQTGIVNTEAFF.

The rearrangement uses TRBV7-2 and TRBJ1-1, with a tentative D call TRBD1 (5 bases). There are 14 residues in the CDR3. In germline, CDR1 is SGHTA, CDR2 FQGNSA. V was clipped by 2 bases and J by 5 bases, with 12 bases between them. The CDR3 here is CASSLKWGVTEAFF. The CDR3, as DNA: TGTGCCAGCAGCTTAAAGTGGGGGGTAACTGAAGCTTTCTTT.

A few counts support this clonotype. This chain links TRBV12-3 or TRBV12-4 with TRBJ1-6, with 8 bases that match TRBD1. There are 14 residues in the CDR3. V gave up 6 bases and J gave up 5 bases; unmatched junction bases: 3. In DNA form, the CDR3 reads TGTGCCAGCAGCCAACAGGGGGATAATTCACCCCTCCACTTT. Translation: CASSQQGDNSPLHF.

Details on this clonotype: A much larger clone lies one base from this, so it may be a read error. The V and J genes are TRBV20-1 and TRBJ2-3; the match to TRBD2 covers 7 bases. V trimming: 6 bases; J trimming: 4 bases; junction bases outside the gene matches: 10. The CDR3 loop spans 14 amino acids. Germline V lookup: CDR1 DFQATT, CDR2 SNEGSKA (reference sequence). DNA for the CDR3: TGCAGTGCACCAGGACGGGGGGTAGCAGATACGCAGTATTTT. It yields the protein CSAPGRGVADTQYF.

This clonotype rates as medium-sized (0.01 to 0.1%). The chain recombines TRBV6-1 with TRBJ1-1, with D perhaps matching TRBD1 (5 bases). Germline-derived CDR1 and CDR2 are MNHNS and SASEGT. Trimming stripped 2 bases from V and 5 bases from J, with 9 bases between. The CDR3 is made up of 13 amino acids. CDR3 coding DNA: TGTGCCAGCAGTGAATGGGGGGATACTGAAGCTTTCTTT. It yields the protein CASSEWGDTEAFF.

This clonotype has a handful of counts. This chain links TRBV4-1 with TRBJ2-1; 11 bases agree with TRBD2. V shed 2 bases and J 7 bases; nucleotides not matched to a gene: 7. CDR1 is MGHRA and CDR2 is YSYEKL in the germline V gene. CDR3 length equals 16 residues. CDR3 loop: CASSQPTSGSGNEQFF. The CDR3 DNA sequence: TGCGCCAGCAGCCAACCTACTAGCGGGAGTGGGAATGAGCAGTTCTTC.

CDR3: CASSWEGETQYF. DNA of the CDR3: TGTGCCAGCAGCTGGGAGGGGGAGACCCAGTACTTC. The rearrangement links TRBV7-2 to TRBJ2-5, with TRBD2 matching 7 bases. The ends lost 4 bases at V and 5 bases at J; junction bases unmatched: 1. CDR3 length: 12 amino acids. CDR1 is SGHTA, CDR2 FQGNSA, per germline.

The chain combines TRBV5-4 with TRBJ2-3; D is unclear. This CDR3 is 14 amino acids long. Germline CDR1 and CDR2: SGHNT and YYREEE (reference sequence). V gave up 3 bases and J gave up 6 bases, with 14 bases separating them. The CDR3 DNA reads TGTGCCAGCAGCTACGATCCGGCCATGGATACGCAGTATTTT. Translated, it gives CASSYDPAMDTQYF.

This clonotype was picked up a small number of times. V and J are TRBV6-6 and TRBJ1-6, with a tentative D call TRBD1 (6 bases). This CDR3 comprises 15 residues. Germline CDR1 is MNHNY and CDR2 is SVGAGI (reference sequence). Trimming removed 0 bases at V and 9 bases at J, with 12 bases between. DNA for the CDR3: TGTGCCAGCAGTTACTCCCCGAGGGGGGGTTCACCCCTCCACTTT. Amino acids: CASSYSPRGGSPLHF.

This sequence joins TRBV11-3 and TRBJ1-4, with 8 nucleotides matching TRBD1. The CDR3 runs 13 residues. The J segment lost 6 bases and the V segment lost 5 bases, leaving 2 bases of the junction unmatched. Germline V lookup: CDR1 SGHNT, CDR2 YENEEA. CDR3 coding DNA: TGTGCCAGCAGCACGACAGGGGATGAAAAACTGTTTTTT. This gives the protein CASSTTGDEKLFF.

A few counts support this clonotype. The rearrangement joins TRBV6-6 to TRBJ1-2; D is ambiguous. The germline V gene has CDR1 MNHNY and CDR2 SVGAGI (reference sequence). This CDR3 region has 11 residues. Trimming stripped 8 bases from V and 2 bases from J, with 6 bases between. CDR3 coding DNA: TGTGCCAGCCAGGAAAACTATGGCTACACCTTC. Protein product: CASQENYGYTF.

This clonotype has a count of ten or more. It may be a read error: a sequence one base away is much more abundant. The DNA of the CDR3 is TGTGCCAGCAGTTTACCGGAGGGGATCGGGGACATTCAGTACTTC. It yields the protein CASSLPEGIGDIQYF. V usage is TRBV28 and J usage is TRBJ2-4, with D possibly TRBD2 on 6 matching bases. V lost 2 bases and J 8 bases, leaving 16 bases between the germline ends. Germline loops: CDR1 MDHEN, CDR2 SYDVKM. The CDR3 is made up of 15 amino acids.

CDR3 in DNA: TGTGCCAGCAGCCCCCGCGTGGATACGCAGTATTTT. It translates to CASSPRVDTQYF. This chain joins TRBV6-6 and TRBJ2-3, with D hard to call. This CDR3 comprises 12 residues. Germline V lookup: CDR1 MNHNY, CDR2 SVGAGI (reference sequence). V was shortened by 6 bases and J by 6 bases, with 10 bases between the two germline ends.

The chain uses TRBV7-2 and TRBJ2-1; D is unclear. V was cut by 3 bases and J by 4 bases, with 1 base left in between. Germline assignment: CDR1 SGHTA and CDR2 FQGNSA. This CDR3 has 11 amino acids. The CDR3 loop is CASSFYNEQFF. CDR3 bases: TGTGCCAGCAGCTTTTACAATGAGCAGTTCTTC.

The genes are TRBV6-5 and TRBJ2-3; tentatively, D is TRBD1 (5 bases). CDR1 and CDR2 from the germline V gene are MNHEY and SVGAGI. Trimming left V 5 bases short and J 1 base short, with 10 bases between. The CDR3 is 14 amino acids. The CDR3 coding sequence is TGTGCCAGCAGTGGGGCGGTTGGCACAGATACGCAGTATTTT. As protein: CASSGAVGTDTQYF.

V is TRBV6-6 and J is TRBJ2-1; TRBD2 agrees at 10 bases. The germline V gene encodes CDR1 MNHNY and CDR2 SVGAGI (reference sequence). This CDR3 is built from 16 residues. The J segment lost 8 bases and the V segment lost 6 bases, leaving 13 bases of the junction unmatched. The CDR3 region is CASSREGLAPRDEQFF. In DNA, the CDR3 is TGTGCCAGCAGCCGCGAGGGACTAGCGCCAAGGGATGAGCAGTTCTTC.

The table lists this clonotype with many counts. The chain employs TRBV10-3 and TRBJ2-7; no clear D. Germline V CDR1 and CDR2: ENHRY, SYGVKD. V was cut by 6 bases and J by 0 bases, with 15 bases left in between. This CDR3 is built from 15 residues. CDR3 sequence: CAISPASGSSYEQYF. The CDR3 region has the DNA TGTGCCATCAGCCCTGCGTCAGGTAGCTCCTACGAGCAGTACTTC.

The chain has TRBV7-9 and TRBJ1-5; 9 nucleotides match TRBD1. J lost 4 bases, V lost 4 bases, and 2 bases had no gene match. Germline CDR1 reads SEHNR; CDR2 reads FQNEAQ (reference sequence). The CDR3 contains 14 residues. The CDR3 region is CASSCGTGNQPQHF. As DNA, the CDR3 is TGTGCCAGCAGCTGTGGGACAGGGAATCAGCCCCAGCATTTT.

The chain uses TRBV20-1 and TRBJ2-3, with D perhaps being TRBD1 or TRBD2 (5 bases each). V shed 2 bases and J shed 8 bases, with 17 bases lying between them. This CDR3 contains 14 residues. Germline V gene sequence: CDR1 DFQATT, CDR2 SNEGSKA (reference sequence). The chain's CDR3 is CSARLGRGGGTQYF. CDR3 DNA: TGCAGTGCTAGATTGGGGCGTGGTGGGGGTACGCAGTATTTT.

The chain uses TRBV2 and TRBJ1-4, with D perhaps matching TRBD1 (5 bases). CDR3 length: 14 amino acids. Germline CDR1 reads SNHLY; CDR2 reads FYNNEI. Trimming removed 8 bases from V and 5 bases from J, with 15 bases in between. For the CDR3, the DNA is TGTGCCAGCCGCTTGAGGGGAGAGAATGAAAAACTGTTTTTT. Amino acid sequence: CASRLRGENEKLFF.

This clonotype has only a few counts. The genes are TRBV20-1 and TRBJ1-1, with D possibly being TRBD1 (6 bases). The germline V gene has CDR1 DFQATT and CDR2 SNEGSKA (reference sequence). The CDR3 spans 18 residues. V lost 6 bases, J lost 1 base, and 27 bases lay in between. The CDR3 loop is CSARGIGTLGDTNTEAFF. The CDR3 nucleotides are TGCAGTGCCAGGGGCATAGGAACCCTGGGAGACACGAACACTGAAGCTTTCTTT.

This chain uses TRBV10-3 with TRBJ2-5; tentative D call: TRBD1 (6 bases). This CDR3 region has 15 residues. CDR1 is ENHRY and CDR2 is SYGVKD in the germline V gene. The V end was cut by 2 bases, the J end by 2 bases, with 12 bases between. The CDR3 protein is CAISEAGVLQETQYF. The CDR3 DNA is TGTGCCATCAGTGAGGCAGGGGTGCTTCAAGAGACCCAGTACTTC.

This clonotype was detected ten times or more. The chain combines TRBV24-1 with TRBJ1-2; D possibly corresponds to TRBD1 (5 bases). Germline CDR1 reads KGHDR; CDR2 reads SFDVKD. The ends were cut back, 2 bases at V and 6 bases at J, with 18 bases in the middle. The CDR3 is made up of 16 amino acids. DNA of the CDR3: TGTGCCACCAGTGATTCGAGCCGGGGGTATATTCATGGCTACACCTTC. This translates into CATSDSSRGYIHGYTF.

The table lists this clonotype with a few counts. The chain couples TRBV12-3 or TRBV12-4 to TRBJ2-7; D possibly matches TRBD1 or TRBD2 (6 bases each). This CDR3 region has 15 residues. V was pared by 6 bases and J by 5 bases, with 20 bases between. CDR3 sequence (DNA): TGTGCCAGCAGCTCGACCATCGGGGGCGGGGACGAGCAGTACTTC. Its protein product is CASSSTIGGGDEQYF.

This clonotype was found a few times. This rearrangement joins TRBV12-3 or TRBV12-4 to TRBJ2-7; D is perhaps TRBD1 (6 bases). CDR3 length equals 15 residues. Trimming stripped 5 bases from V and 3 bases from J, with 17 bases between. CDR3 loop: CASSHRTAPDYEQYF. The CDR3 nucleotides are TGTGCCAGCAGTCACCGGACAGCCCCCGACTACGAGCAGTACTTC.